The T cell receptor beta chain under discussion was sequenced for a study of Ad26.COV2.S vaccination and SARS-CoV-2 variants. CDR3 size: 19 residues. V dropped 2 bases and J dropped 3; count of bases not matched to a gene: 11. CDR1 and CDR2 (germline): KGHSH, LQKENI. Measured with immunoSEQ multiplex PCR; TCRdb has only the in-frame clones, and not every one. The sample contains 350,000 to 500,000 clones, less than 95% of which appear only once. Treatment: roughly 19 received Ad26.COV2.S at low or high dose, single or two shots; about 5 received placebo; per-sample allocation not given. Sampling happened 63 days after the first vaccine or placebo injection.

The sequencing used peripheral blood, collected in a trial of Ad26.COV2.S vaccine versus placebo. The V call is TRBV18, the J call TRBJ1-4, with TRBD1 matching over 11 bases. The sequence derives from a person aged 18 to 65 who received the Ad26.COV2.S COVID-19 vaccine or a placebo. The CDR3 coding sequence is TGTGCCAGCTCACCAACCGGGACAGGGGGTAAATCGTCTAATGAAAAACTGTTTTTT. It encodes CASSPTGTGGKSSNEKLFF.